The 20 T cell receptor beta chains given below trace back to one sample, sequenced in a study of blood T cell repertoires in COVID-19. Sequenced by immunoSEQ multiplex PCR; TCRdb stores in-frame clones only, minus some. The sample has about 200,000 clones; about 87% are singletons. The specimen sequenced was PBMCs or T cells enriched from blood (not recorded which). The receptors come from a man aged 25 to 40 who had recovered from COVID-19.

V usage is TRBV5-6 and J usage is TRBJ2-2, with 7 bases fitting TRBD1. In germline, CDR1 is SGHDT, CDR2 YYEEEE. CDR3 size: 15 residues. V shed 1 base and J 3 bases; nucleotides not matched to a gene: 3. The CDR3 DNA reads TGTGCCAGCAGCTTGCCGGGACAGCACACCGGGGAGCTGTTTTTT. Amino acids: CASSLPGQHTGELFF.

This chain uses TRBV11-2 with TRBJ2-3; D may be TRBD2 (6 bases). V dropped 5 bases and J dropped 1 base, with 19 bases sitting between them. CDR1 SGHAT and CDR2 FQNNGV come from the germline V gene. The CDR3 consists of 17 residues. The DNA of the CDR3 is TGTGCCAGCAGCGCAAGGTGGGGGGTCACCCGCACAGATACGCAGTATTTT. It yields the protein CASSARWGVTRTDTQYF.

The rearrangement uses TRBV6-5 and TRBJ2-5; D unclear. Germline CDR1 and CDR2: MNHEY and SVGAGI. This CDR3 is built from 13 residues. The V end lost 2 bases, the J end lost 1 base, and 5 bases lay between the germline ends. CDR3: CASSYNSQETQYF. The CDR3 DNA follows: TGTGCCAGCAGTTACAATAGCCAAGAGACCCAGTACTTC.

The rearrangement joins TRBV3-1 (or the pseudogene TRBV3-2) to TRBJ2-1; 10 bases are a match to TRBD2. Germline CDR1 LGHDT, CDR2 YNNKEL (reference sequence). This CDR3 region has 16 residues. V lost 4 bases to trimming and J lost 5 bases; unmatched junction nucleotides: 8. In nucleotides, the CDR3 is TGTGCCAGCAGCCGAGTGAGGACTAGCGGAAACAATGAGCAGTTCTTC. The encoded protein is CASSRVRTSGNNEQFF.

The chain uses TRBV5-4 and TRBJ2-7; 12 nucleotides match TRBD1. Germline V gene lookup returns CDR1 SGHNT and CDR2 YYREEE (reference sequence). The CDR3 runs to 16 residues. Trimming took 4 bases from V and 5 from J; bases not matched to a gene: 10. CDR3 DNA sequence: TGTGCCAGCAGCGGCACCGGGACAGGGGGCGAGGACGAGCAGTACTTC. Its protein is CASSGTGTGGEDEQYF.

A word on this clone: Compared with germline, one end of the junction differs, possibly owing to a read error. The V call is TRBV7-6, the J call TRBJ2-1; a possible D gene is TRBD2 (9 bases). Germline CDR1 and CDR2: SGHVS and FNYEAQ. The CDR3 contains 18 residues. DNA of the CDR3: TGTGCCAGCAGTCGAGTTCCGGGACAGGAACTTACCGGGACTAGCCTAGTCTTC. Residues: CASSRVPGQELTGTSLVF.

The chain uses TRBV5-1 and TRBJ1-4; maybe TRBD1 (6 bases). Germline V gene lookup returns CDR1 SGHRS and CDR2 YFSETQ. V was pared by 0 bases and J by 3 bases, with 9 bases between. The CDR3 contains 15 residues. This CDR3 reads CASSLVGAPNEKLFF. Written as DNA, the CDR3 is TGCGCCAGCAGCTTGGTGGGGGCCCCTAATGAAAAACTGTTTTTT.

V and J are TRBV19 and TRBJ2-1; TRBD2 agrees at 7 bases. This CDR3 has 15 amino acids. Trimming took 7 bases from V and 6 from J; bases not matched to a gene: 12. Germline loops: CDR1 LNHDA, CDR2 SQIVND (reference sequence). CDR3 nucleotide sequence: TGTGCCAGTACCCTGTGGGGAGGGGCGCGCAATGAGCAGTTCTTC. This codes for CASTLWGGARNEQFF. The full variable domain, completed using reference TRBV19 and TRBJ2-1, is DGGITQSPKYLFRKEGQNVTLSCEQNLNHDAMYWYRQDPGQGLRLIYYSQIVNDFQKGDIAEGYSVSREKKESFPLTVTSAQKNPTAFYLCASTLWGGARNEQFFGPGTRLTVL.

This chain joins TRBV11-3 and TRBJ2-2; 9 nucleotides align to TRBD2. Per the germline V gene, CDR1 is SGHNT and CDR2 is YENEEA. The CDR3 has 16 residues. V shed 3 bases, J shed 3 bases, and the junction held 5 bases outside the gene matches. CDR3 nucleotide sequence: TGTGCCAGCAGCTTGACTAGCGGAGATTACACCGGGGAGCTGTTTTTT. It yields the protein CASSLTSGDYTGELFF.

The chain links TRBV3-1 (or the pseudogene TRBV3-2) to TRBJ2-1; D may be TRBD2 (6 bases). V was clipped by 1 base and J by 4 bases, with 17 bases between them. This CDR3 is 17 amino acids long. CDR1 LGHDT and CDR2 YNNKEL come from the germline V gene (reference sequence). The CDR3 coding sequence is TGTGCCAGCAGCCAAGGGGTGGCGGGAACCTTATACAATGAGCAGTTCTTC. Translated, it gives CASSQGVAGTLYNEQFF.

The chain links TRBV19 to TRBJ1-2; D gene unclear. Trimming stripped 3 bases from V and 3 bases from J, with 17 bases between. This CDR3 comprises 16 residues. The germline V gene has CDR1 LNHDA and CDR2 SQIVND (reference sequence). The CDR3 DNA sequence: TGTGCCAGTAGTATTGGAGGGTCGCCGGATCACTATGGCTACACCTTC. Protein sequence: CASSIGGSPDHYGYTF.

This chain uses TRBV7-2 with TRBJ2-7; D is possibly TRBD1 (6 bases). The V end was cut by 7 bases, the J end by 9 bases, with 25 bases between. Germline loops: CDR1 SGHTA, CDR2 FQGNSA. The CDR3 spans 15 residues. This CDR3 is CASTPSGTFRGRQYF. The CDR3 DNA follows: TGTGCCAGCACCCCTTCCGGGACATTCCGAGGGAGGCAGTACTTC.

The chain couples TRBV7-9 to TRBJ2-1; D uncertain. CDR1 SEHNR and CDR2 FQNEAQ come from the germline V gene (reference sequence). V was cut by 0 bases and J by 9 bases, with 6 bases left in between. The CDR3 is made up of 12 amino acids. The CDR3 loop reads CASSLAMSEQFF. The CDR3 DNA sequence: TGTGCCAGCAGCTTAGCCATGAGTGAGCAGTTCTTC. Supplemented by reference TRBV7-9 and TRBJ2-1, the full variable domain reads DTGVSQNPRHKITKRGQNVTFRCDPISEHNRLYWYRQTLGQGPEFLTYFQNEAQLEKSRLLSDRFSAERPKGSFSTLEIQRTEQGDSAMYLCASSLAMSEQFFGPGTRLTVL.

The chain couples TRBV7-2 to TRBJ2-1; D is uncertain. The CDR3 contains 13 residues. Trimming removed 2 bases at V and 5 bases at J, with 7 bases between. Germline V gene lookup returns CDR1 SGHTA and CDR2 FQGNSA. CDR3 sequence (DNA): TGTGCCAGCAGCTTACTCAGAAACAATGAGCAGTTCTTC. It is translated as CASSLLRNNEQFF.

V is TRBV20-1 and J is TRBJ2-2; maybe TRBD1 (5 bases). Germline V lookup: CDR1 DFQATT, CDR2 SNEGSKA (reference sequence). The CDR3 is 13 residues long. The V end lost 5 bases, the J end lost 4 bases, and 11 bases lay between the germline ends. The CDR3 sequence is CSACDSTTGELFF. The CDR3 bases are TGCAGTGCTTGTGACAGTACCACCGGGGAGCTGTTTTTT.

J is TRBJ1-3 and V is TRBV7-9; D unresolved. Germline loops: CDR1 SEHNR, CDR2 FQNEAQ (reference sequence). The CDR3 sequence is 19 residues long. V was clipped by 5 bases and J by 4 bases, with 27 bases between them. CDR3 in amino acids: CASSPLTSLINSSGNTIYF. In DNA, the CDR3 is TGTGCCAGCAGCCCCCTGACAAGCCTCATCAACTCATCCGGAAACACCATATATTTT.

The gene calls are TRBV24-1 and TRBJ2-5; 9 nucleotides line up with TRBD1. V trimming: 4 bases; J trimming: 3 bases; junction bases outside the gene matches: 5. Germline-derived CDR1 and CDR2 are KGHDR and SFDVKD. The CDR3 runs 15 residues. DNA of the CDR3: TGTGCCACCAGTGAGGGGGGGACAGGGAAAGAGACCCAGTACTTC. Its protein is CATSEGGTGKETQYF.

This chain uses TRBV5-1 with TRBJ1-2; possible D gene TRBD1, 5 bases. The CDR3 is 13 amino acids. V was cut by 2 bases and J by 4 bases, with 9 bases left in between. The V gene's germline CDR1 is SGHRS and CDR2 YFSETQ. CDR3 nucleotides: TGCGCCAGCAGCTTAGGGGATAGCTATGGCTACACCTTC. This translates into CASSLGDSYGYTF.

This clone was detected only once. The V gene is TRBV30, the J gene TRBJ1-1, with 7 positions matching TRBD1. In germline, CDR1 is GTSNPN, CDR2 SVGIG (reference sequence). Losses at the gene ends were 3 bases for V and 0 bases for J; bases not matched to a gene: 4. The CDR3 runs 14 residues. The CDR3 is CAWRGQGVNTEAFF. CDR3 nucleotide sequence: TGTGCCTGGAGGGGGCAGGGGGTGAACACTGAAGCTTTCTTT.

The chain couples TRBV2 to TRBJ1-2; 9 bases are shared with TRBD1. V was clipped by 7 bases and J by 4 bases; unmatched bases: 7. The length of the CDR3 is 14 residues. The V gene's germline CDR1 is SNHLY and CDR2 FYNNEI. This CDR3 is CASKTGGVGYGYTF. CDR3 coding DNA: TGTGCCAGCAAAACAGGGGGCGTTGGCTATGGCTACACCTTC.